This T cell receptor beta chain was sequenced for a study of radiotherapy plus CTLA-4 blockade in lung cancer. Overall study context: Overall, roughly 17% of patients showed an objective response, while roughly 28% attained disease control.

The CDR3 spans 16 residues. Trimming pared 0 bases from V and 2 bases from J, leaving 14 bases between. Germline V lookup: CDR1 MNHEY, CDR2 SVGAGI. Concerning this clone: As yet, its antigen is unknown.

General study points: There was expansion of tumor-derived TCR clones in blood after radiotherapy plus ipilimumab.

With ipilimumab providing CTLA-4 blockade, focal radiation was administered to patients who had chemo-refractory metastatic non-small-cell lung cancer. TCRdb's table, derived via immunoSEQ multiplex PCR, lists solely in-frame clones and lacks some. The table records about 60,000 clones, 77% of them present only once. The rearrangement joins TRBV6-5 to TRBJ2-7; D gene uncertain. Source: peripheral blood, taken from a patient treated with radiotherapy plus ipilimumab. This clonotype originated in a human donor with non-small cell lung cancer who had a partial response to radiotherapy plus ipilimumab. CDR3 bases: TGTGCCAGCAGTTACTCGATATCACAGACCACCTACGAGCAGTACTTC. It encodes CASSYSISQTTYEQYF.